Listed below are T cell receptor beta chains from one sample, sequenced in a study of shared clonotypes between healthy human individuals. TCRdb's table, derived via immunoSEQ multiplex PCR, lists solely in-frame clones and lacks some. This sample has some 630,000 clones, with approximately 96% found just once. The sample taken for sequencing was naive CD8+ T cells sorted from blood. The receptor set was obtained from a woman aged 30 to 39 in good health. CDR3s include the opening cysteine and the closing phenylalanine or tryptophan. Size is omitted from some rows. Given values are once, few, many or a class for expanded clones.

V	size	J	CDR3
TRBV10-3	NA	TRBJ2-7	CAISESGGLTYEQYF
TRBV4-1	NA	TRBJ2-5	CASSQEREGPLQETQYF
TRBV11-2	NA	NA	CASSSPDYEQYF
TRBV25-1	NA	TRBJ2-3	CASRIADTQYF
TRBV7-7	NA	TRBJ2-3	CASSLGYSNRPDTQYF
TRBV4-1	NA	TRBJ2-1	CASSQAGEQFF
TRBV27	NA	TRBJ1-2	CASSSGSGTGDYGYTF
TRBV27	NA	TRBJ2-3	CASSLSFPTDTQYF
TRBV19	once	TRBJ1-1	CASSSSTGTGGRDTEAFF
TRBV27	NA	TRBJ1-5	CASSLSSGANQPQHF
TRBV19	NA	TRBJ1-5	CASSIRDLNQPQHF
TRBV7-7	NA	TRBJ1-4	CASSLGRDEKLFF
TRBV28	NA	TRBJ2-2	CASSLDRGGRSGELFF
TRBV7-7	NA	TRBJ2-5	CASSLGLADQETQYF
TRBV27	NA	TRBJ2-7	CASSWGQGSYEQYF
TRBV29-1	once	TRBJ1-2	CSARSDRNYGYTF
TRBV28	NA	TRBJ2-7	CASSMGLAGGGYEQYF
TRBV6-1	NA	TRBJ1-5	CASSERQYSNQPQHF
TRBV28	NA	TRBJ2-7	CASSSPGSSTRLSYEQYF
TRBV28	NA	TRBJ2-7	CASSSTGTSYEQYF
TRBV5-5	NA	TRBJ2-2	CASTRAGTGGPTELFF
TRBV7-9	NA	TRBJ2-1	CASSLTSKVGNEQFF
TRBV10-2	NA	TRBJ2-7	CASHDRDRGSYEQYF
TRBV7-2	once	TRBJ1-2	CASSLATLPRSNYGYTF
TRBV11-2	NA	TRBJ2-3	CASSLDPSGSSTDTQYF
TRBV10-3	NA	TRBJ1-1	CAISAPNTEAFF
TRBV7-9	NA	TRBJ2-3	CASSPGLAGDDKTDTQYF
TRBV2	NA	TRBJ2-7	CAMDLDFNEQYF
TRBV4-1	NA	TRBJ2-7	CASSQKTSGSYEQYF
TRBV5-1	NA	TRBJ2-7	CASSWLAGSYEQYF
TRBV10-3	NA	TRBJ2-2	CAINSRQDGSTGELFF
TRBV30	once	TRBJ2-7	CAWSVRLAGVNEQYF
TRBV14	NA	TRBJ2-7	CASSQDVGGAPYEQYF
TRBV4-1	NA	TRBJ2-7	CASSQGLGDRGSLISSYEQYF
TRBV27	NA	TRBJ2-4	CASSPVQGAKNIQYF
TRBV5-8	NA	TRBJ2-1	CASPLAGVEQFF